The T cell receptor beta chain described here comes from a study of T cell responses to AZD1222 COVID-19 vaccine. As for the study in general: Second-dose groups at about 4 or about 12 weeks were pooled.

Whole-study results and caveats: Unmutated regions of variants are reportedly targeted by nearly half of spike-specific TCRs. Increased Spike-specific TCR breadth and depth were observed after two AZD1222 doses. In a largely white British group with more females than males, clonal diversity was possibly underestimated.

The assay was immunoSEQ multiplex PCR, and TCRdb's table has in-frame clones only and misses some. In the table there are approximately 120,000 clones, about 90% of which are singletons. Concerning this clone itself: What it binds is unknown.

The CDR3 consists of 12 residues. V lost 5 bases and J 2 bases, leaving 6 bases between the germline ends. From germline, CDR1 is SNHLY and CDR2 FYNNEI. The chain is built from TRBV2 and TRBJ1-1; maybe TRBD1 (5 bases). The sequence came from an adult in good health. Sample: peripheral blood, taken on day 0 of AZD1222 vaccination. The CDR3 bases are TGTGCCAGCAGTACAGGAAACACTGAAGCTTTCTTT. Its translation is CASSTGNTEAFF.